Described below is a single T cell receptor beta chain sequence and its context. The CDR3 has 15 residues. This table comes from immunoSEQ multiplex PCR, and its TCRdb copy is limited to in-frame clones, with some not included. The data contain about 230,000 clones, 80% to 90% of them seen just once; the ten biggest clones take up 11%. Seattle-derived patients entered the study during active infection and were followed longitudinally. The sample originates from a study of blood T cell repertoires in COVID-19. The TCR originated in a man aged 50 or older with COVID-19, enrolled during active disease. The chain recombines TRBV21-1 with TRBJ2-7; the table's D call TRBD2 went unverified against the DNA. TRBV21-1 is a pseudogene. The sequenced sample consisted of peripheral blood. The CDR3 DNA sequence: TGTGCCAGCAGCCCTGCAGGGACTAGGAATTACGAGCAGTACTTC. Translating it yields CASSPAGTRNYEQYF.